A selection of T cell receptor beta chains follows, all from one sample in a study of shared clonotypes between healthy human individuals. Only in-frame clones appear in the TCRdb table, and some are missing; sequencing was by immunoSEQ multiplex PCR. The sample includes under 2.5 million clones, about 90% of them seen just once. The sequenced sample was naive CD4+ T cells from PBMCs. These receptors came from a man aged 18 to 29 in good health. Some clones in this sample may be carry-over from other donors' samples. Both conserved end residues are part of each CDR3. The D gene is left open where the match is weak. Not all rows give a size; the values are once, few, many and, for expanded clones, a class.

V gene,J gene,D gene,clone size,CDR3 protein,CDR3 DNA
TRBV29-1,TRBJ2-7,TRBD1,.,CSVEGGRGLSYEQYF,TGCAGCGTTGAAGGGGGCAGGGGGCTCTCCTACGAGCAGTACTTC
TRBV6-5,TRBJ1-2,.,few,CASRRTNRRAYGYTF,TGTGCCAGCAGGCGGACAAACAGACGGGCCTATGGCTACACCTTC
TRBV4-1,TRBJ1-4,TRBD1,.,CASSLGQGKEKLFF,TGCGCCAGCAGCCTCGGACAGGGAAAGGAAAAACTGTTTTTT
TRBV7-9,TRBJ2-2,.,.,CASSLPGTNTGELFF,TGTGCCAGCAGCTTACCAGGGACGAACACCGGGGAGCTGTTTTTT
TRBV6-5,TRBJ1-1,.,.,CASRTGTGRVTEAFF,TGTGCCAGCAGAACCGGGACTGGGAGGGTGACTGAAGCTTTCTTT
TRBV2,TRBJ2-2,TRBD2,.,CASSEPGLAGTGELFF,TGTGCCAGCAGTGAGCCGGGACTAGCGGGAACCGGGGAGCTGTTTTTT
TRBV6-5,TRBJ1-5,.,.,CASSSQNRVGNQPQHF,TGTGCCAGCAGTTCTCAAAACAGGGTAGGGAATCAGCCCCAGCATTTT
TRBV28,TRBJ1-1,.,.,CASSDQGSGATEAFF,TGTGCCAGCAGTGACCAGGGGTCAGGCGCCACTGAAGCTTTCTTT
TRBV5-4,TRBJ1-2,.,.,CASSRPAGERSYGYTF,TGTGCCAGCAGCCGGCCAGCGGGGGAGCGGTCCTATGGCTACACCTTC
TRBV30,TRBJ2-3,TRBD2,.,CAWSESLSSGQDTQYF,TGTGCCTGGAGTGAATCGCTATCTAGCGGCCAAGATACGCAGTATTTT
TRBV5-6,TRBJ1-2,TRBD1,.,CASSRSGQGYYGYTF,TGTGCCAGCAGCCGGAGTGGACAGGGCTACTATGGCTACACCTTC
TRBV6-5,TRBJ1-2,TRBD1,.,CASSYSTGDRYGYTF,TGTGCCAGCAGTTACTCTACAGGGGATAGGTATGGCTACACCTTC
TRBV6-5,TRBJ1-1,.,.,CASSSWGTQAFF,TGTGCCAGCAGTTCCTGGGGGACTCAAGCTTTCTTT
TRBV28,TRBJ2-1,.,.,CASSLVSGENEQFF,TGTGCCAGCAGTTTAGTTTCGGGGGAAAATGAGCAGTTCTTC
TRBV5-6,TRBJ1-3,TRBD1,.,CATRQGITFGNTIYF,TGTGCCACCAGACAGGGGATAACGTTTGGAAACACCATATATTTT
TRBV19,TRBJ1-5,.,.,CASSMPDAYQPQHF,TGTGCCAGTAGTATGCCGGACGCATATCAGCCCCAGCATTTT
TRBV5-1,TRBJ1-4,.,.,CASSLVEGESEKLFF,TGCGCCAGCAGCTTGGTTGAGGGGGAGAGTGAAAAACTGTTTTTT